This T cell receptor (beta chain) emerged from a study of blood T cell repertoires in COVID-19. Study-level background: Specimens from acute and convalescent COVID-19 originated in the United States, Italy and Spain. Sources were T cells, B-cell-depleted T cells, or PBMCs; the material itself was cDNA or gDNA.

Original processing notes: Estimated nucleated cell counts came from reference gene primer amplification. Only in-frame clones appear in the TCRdb table, and some are missing; sequencing was by immunoSEQ multiplex PCR. D and trimming come from the DNA, and the V and J calls and clone size come from that table. This sample yields some 62,000 clones, of which around 82% are seen a single time; 13% to 15% belongs to the top ten. With regard to this clone: Mismatch with germline at one junction end may stem from a read error. The identical CDR3 is also encoded by other nucleotide sequences in the sample.

The CDR3 covers 14 residues. Germline V gene data show CDR1 as SGDLS and CDR2 as YYNGEE. Seattle cases were enrolled at active infection and followed longitudinally. The chain recombines TRBV9 with TRBJ2-7, with 7 bases fitting TRBD1. The clonotype originates from a man aged 55 to 70 with COVID-19, enrolled during active disease. The source material was peripheral blood. The CDR3 DNA is TGTGCCAGTAGCGTAGGGGACAGCGCCTACGAGCAGTACTTC. The encoded protein is CASSVGDSAYEQYF.